This TCR beta chain was sequenced during a study of T-cell reconstitution after alpha-beta-depleted transplantation in children. Notes on the study in general: Once a year had passed after transplant, T-cell counts and diversity came mostly from newly produced T cells. Day-60 TCRbeta diversity that was high in some patients was derived from surviving recipient T cells and thymic progenitors.

This sample's TCRbeta library carried unique molecular identifier barcodes. TCRdb reanalysed the PCR reads using MiXCR and keeps one entry per CDR3 protein. The sample includes 84,000 or so distinct CDR3 sequences, roughly 15% of them seen just once. This clonotype was detected a few times. Antigen: not known. CDR1 and CDR2 (germline): WSHSY, SAAADI. The ends lost 10 bases at V and 2 bases at J; junction bases unmatched: 11. CDR3 length: 15 residues. The receptor was derived from a male patient aged 2 to 9 who had a stem cell transplant for acute lymphoblastic leukemia, so the T cells may come from the graft donor. The specimen was PBMCs, mostly from graft donor cells, collected 180 days after TCRalphabeta/CD19-depleted stem cell transplant. The gene calls are TRBV10-2 and TRBJ2-7, with 10 bases identical to TRBD2. CDR3 sequence: CANKKPSGGPYEQYF. The CDR3, as DNA: TGCGCCAACAAAAAACCTAGCGGGGGACCCTACGAGCAGTACTTC.